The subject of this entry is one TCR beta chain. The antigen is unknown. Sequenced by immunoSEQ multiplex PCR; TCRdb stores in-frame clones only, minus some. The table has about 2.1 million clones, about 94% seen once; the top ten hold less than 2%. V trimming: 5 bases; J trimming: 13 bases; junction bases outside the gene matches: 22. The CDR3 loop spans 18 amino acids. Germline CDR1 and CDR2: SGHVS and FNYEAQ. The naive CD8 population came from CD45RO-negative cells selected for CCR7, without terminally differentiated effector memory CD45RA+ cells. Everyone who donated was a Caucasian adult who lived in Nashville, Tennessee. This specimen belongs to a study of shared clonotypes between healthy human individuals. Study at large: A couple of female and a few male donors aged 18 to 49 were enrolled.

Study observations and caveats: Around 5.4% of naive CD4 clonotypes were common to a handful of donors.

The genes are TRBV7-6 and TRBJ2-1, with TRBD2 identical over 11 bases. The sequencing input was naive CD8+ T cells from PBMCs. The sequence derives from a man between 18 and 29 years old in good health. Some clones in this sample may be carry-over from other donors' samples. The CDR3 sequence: CASSRLAGTYNDRASQFF. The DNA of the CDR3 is TGTGCCAGCAGCCGACTAGCGGGAACCTACAATGACCGTGCGTCCCAGTTCTTC.